A single sample gave rise to the 19 T cell receptor beta chains below, sequenced in a study of blood T cell repertoires in COVID-19. Assay used: immunoSEQ multiplex PCR; TCRdb lists only in-frame clones, some missing. The sample has 250,000 to 300,000 clones, approximately 91% seen once. Material: PBMCs or T cells enriched from blood (not recorded which). Every receptor here comes from a woman in her thirties or forties with acute COVID-19.

This clone was recorded only once. The rearrangement links TRBV5-6 to TRBJ1-6, with 7 nucleotides matching TRBD1. Trimming removed 4 bases from V and 6 bases from J; junction bases left unmatched: 13. CDR1 is SGHDT and CDR2 is YYEEEE in the germline V gene. CDR3 length: 17 residues. DNA for the CDR3: TGTGCCAGCAGCATTCCTAGGACAGAGGGGGCTAATTCACCCCTCCACTTT. Protein: CASSIPRTEGANSPLHF. Full variable domain (remainder filled in from reference TRBV5-6 and TRBJ1-6): DAGVTQSPTHLIKTRGQQVTLRCSPKSGHDTVSWYQQALGQGPQFIFQYYEEEERQRGNFPDRFSGHQFPNYSSELNVNALLLGDSALYLCASSIPRTEGANSPLHFGNGTRLTVT.

The CDR3 nucleotides read TGCGCCAGCAGCCAACTCACGGGGGGTGGTGTTGAGCAGTTCTTC. This encodes CASSQLTGGGVEQFF. The chain joins TRBV5-1 to TRBJ2-1; 7 bases map to TRBD2. The germline CDR1 and CDR2 sequences are SGHRS and YFSETQ. The V and J ends lost 4 bases and 9 bases, in that order; junction bases with no gene match: 13. The CDR3 has 15 residues. The whole variable domain, filled in from reference TRBV5-1 and TRBJ2-1, reads KAGVTQTPRYLIKTRGQQVTLSCSPISGHRSVSWYQQTPGQGLQFLFEYFSETQRNKGNFPGRFSGRQFSNSRSEMNVSTLELGDSALYLCASSQLTGGGVEQFFGPGTRLTVL.

The chain couples TRBV5-1 to TRBJ2-3; D ambiguous. The CDR3 is made up of 16 amino acids. The V gene lost 5 bases and the J gene lost 6 bases, with 22 bases spanning the gap. Per the germline V gene, CDR1 is SGHRS and CDR2 is YFSETQ. CDR3 loop: CASSKGDHSASDTQYF. The CDR3 nucleotides are TGCGCCAGCAGTAAAGGAGACCACTCAGCCTCCGATACGCAGTATTTT. The variable domain in full, completed from reference TRBV5-1 and TRBJ2-3, reads KAGVTQTPRYLIKTRGQQVTLSCSPISGHRSVSWYQQTPGQGLQFLFEYFSETQRNKGNFPGRFSGRQFSNSRSEMNVSTLELGDSALYLCASSKGDHSASDTQYFGPGTRLTVL.

The genes are TRBV11-1 and TRBJ2-4, with TRBD1 matching over 9 bases. CDR1 is SGHAT, CDR2 FQDESV, per germline (reference sequence). The trim removed 4 bases at V and 8 bases at J, leaving 3 bases unmatched. This CDR3 region has 13 residues. CDR3 loop: CASSSDRGYIQYF. The CDR3, as DNA: TGTGCCAGCAGCTCGGACAGGGGATACATTCAGTACTTC.

The chain couples TRBV28 to TRBJ1-2; 10 bases line up with TRBD1. The germline CDR1 and CDR2 sequences are MDHEN and SYDVKM. J was trimmed by 1 base and V by 5 bases; bases with no gene match: 7. This CDR3 spans 16 amino acids. The CDR3 bases are TGTGCCAGCAGTCTGACAGGGGGCCAAATTAACTATGGCTACACCTTC. Translation gives CASSLTGGQINYGYTF.

The CDR3 loop reads CASSEVWVGSSYNSPLHF. The DNA for the CDR3 is TGTGCCAGCAGTGAAGTTTGGGTAGGGAGCTCCTATAATTCACCCCTCCACTTT. The chain uses TRBV6-1 and TRBJ1-6; D is ambiguous. Germline loops: CDR1 MNHNS, CDR2 SASEGT. V was clipped by 1 base and J by 0 bases, with 13 bases between them. CDR3 length equals 18 residues.

The chain couples TRBV29-1 to TRBJ1-1, with 7 bases lining up with TRBD1. CDR1 and CDR2 (germline): SQVTM, ANQGSEA. This CDR3 spans 15 amino acids. V was clipped by 5 bases and J by 4 bases; unmatched bases: 13. In DNA, the CDR3 is TGCAGCGTTACCGGGGGAAAACAGGGGACCACTGAAGCTTTCTTT. Protein product: CSVTGGKQGTTEAFF. Looking up the rest from reference TRBV29-1 and TRBJ1-1 gives the full variable domain: SAVISQKPSRDICQRGTSLTIQCQVDSQVTMMFWYRQQPGQSLTLIATANQGSEATYESGFVIDKFPISRPNLTFSTLTVSNMSPEDSSIYLCSVTGGKQGTTEAFFGQGTRLTVV.

A single count supports this clone. In DNA form, the CDR3 reads TGTGCCAGCGGGACTAGCAGCTACGAGCAGTACTTC. As protein: CASGTSSYEQYF. The rearrangement uses TRBV9 and TRBJ2-7; 9 bases line up with TRBD2. Trimming took 7 bases from V and 3 from J; bases not matched to a gene: 2. The CDR3 is made up of 12 amino acids. Germline V CDR1 and CDR2: SGDLS, YYNGEE.

This sequence joins TRBV11-3 and TRBJ2-5, with TRBD2 as a possible D gene (5 bases). This CDR3 has 14 amino acids. Germline V CDR1 and CDR2: SGHNT, YENEEA. Deletions cut 1 base from V and 4 bases from J, with 10 bases between. The CDR3 reads CASSLVREGETQYF. The CDR3 nucleotides read TGTGCCAGCAGCTTAGTACGAGAGGGAGAGACCCAGTACTTC.

The chain employs TRBV4-1 and TRBJ2-1, with TRBD2 matching 12 bases. The CDR3 is made up of 16 amino acids. V shed 5 bases and J 11 bases; nucleotides not matched to a gene: 13. Looked up from germline, CDR1 is MGHRA and CDR2 is YSYEKL. CDR3 nucleotide sequence: TGCGCCAGCAGCAGAGACGGGACTAGCGGGCTTCTGAAGCAGTTCTTC. Protein: CASSRDGTSGLLKQFF.

The V call is TRBV5-5, the J call TRBJ2-5, with D perhaps matching TRBD2 (5 bases). The CDR3 extends over 14 amino acids. The ends were cut back, 2 bases at V and 4 bases at J, with 12 bases in the middle. In germline, CDR1 is SGHKS, CDR2 YYEKEE (reference sequence). The CDR3 loop is CASSFNPGRETQYF. The DNA for the CDR3 is TGTGCCAGCAGCTTTAACCCGGGGAGAGAGACCCAGTACTTC.

The rearrangement joins TRBV2 to TRBJ2-3, with 7 nucleotides matching TRBD1. CDR3 length: 12 amino acids. The V gene's germline CDR1 is SNHLY and CDR2 FYNNEI. With V trimmed by 8 bases and J by 7 bases, 6 bases remained unmatched. The CDR3 DNA reads as TGTGCCAGCTCGGACAGGAAGTATACGCAGTATTTT. It encodes CASSDRKYTQYF.

The chain has TRBV5-6 and TRBJ2-3; 7 bases agree with TRBD1. The CDR3 consists of 14 residues. Germline V gives CDR1 SGHDT, CDR2 YYEEEE. The J segment lost 5 bases and the V segment lost 4 bases, leaving 7 bases of the junction unmatched. CDR3 residues: CASSGTARGDTQYF. The CDR3 nucleotides read TGTGCCAGCAGCGGGACAGCTCGCGGAGATACGCAGTATTTT.

The chain recombines TRBV5-1 with TRBJ1-5; D is possibly TRBD1 (5 bases). Trimming pared 4 bases from V and 5 bases from J, leaving 13 bases between. Germline CDR1 SGHRS, CDR2 YFSETQ. This CDR3 has 14 amino acids. In DNA form, the CDR3 reads TGCGCCAGCAGCACGGGGGGAGTAGATCAGCCCCAGCATTTT. Its translation: CASSTGGVDQPQHF.

The V call is TRBV5-5, the J call TRBJ2-2; perhaps TRBD2 as D (6 bases). V gave up 7 bases and J gave up 3 bases, with 16 bases separating them. The CDR3 has 15 residues. Germline lookup yields CDR1 SGHKS and CDR2 YYEKEE (reference sequence). The CDR3 protein is CASGTRVSHTGELFF. The CDR3 DNA follows: TGTGCCAGCGGGACTCGGGTTTCGCACACCGGGGAGCTGTTTTTT. Together with reference TRBV5-5 and TRBJ2-2, the CDR3 gives the full variable domain: DAGVTQSPTHLIKTRGQQVTLRCSPISGHKSVSWYQQVLGQGPQFIFQYYEKEERGRGNFPDRFSARQFPNYSSELNVNALLLGDSALYLCASGTRVSHTGELFFGEGSRLTVL.

The rearrangement links TRBV30 to TRBJ2-1; 10 bases line up with TRBD1. Trimming cost V 1 base and J 3 bases; bases outside gene matches: 0. Germline lookup yields CDR1 GTSNPN and CDR2 SVGIG (reference sequence). The CDR3 spans 14 residues. The CDR3 DNA is TGTGCCTGGAGTGGGACAGGGGGCTACAATGAGCAGTTCTTC. Translation gives CAWSGTGGYNEQFF.

V and J are TRBV19 and TRBJ1-1; D not certain. This CDR3 region has 14 residues. In germline, CDR1 is LNHDA, CDR2 SQIVND (reference sequence). Trimming stripped 6 bases from V and 5 bases from J, with 16 bases between. CDR3 sequence: CASRNPRVGTEAFF. The DNA for the CDR3 is TGTGCCAGTAGAAACCCCCGCGTCGGTACTGAAGCTTTCTTT.

This clone was found once. The chain uses TRBV19 and TRBJ2-3; D might be TRBD2 (7 bases). Germline lookup yields CDR1 LNHDA and CDR2 SQIVND (reference sequence). The CDR3 extends over 14 amino acids. V lost 7 bases, J lost 6 bases, and 17 bases lay in between. In DNA form, the CDR3 reads TGTGCCAGTAAACTACGGGGGGCGGCCGATACGCAGTATTTT. Residues: CASKLRGAADTQYF.

The rearrangement links TRBV7-9 to TRBJ1-4, with D possibly matching TRBD1 (6 bases). V lost 5 bases, J lost 4 bases, and 14 bases lay in between. This CDR3 region has 15 residues. Per the germline V gene, CDR1 is SEHNR and CDR2 is FQNEAQ (reference sequence). The CDR3 here is CASSPGAGSNEKLFF. CDR3 nucleotide sequence: TGTGCCAGCAGCCCAGGGGCAGGGAGTAATGAAAAACTGTTTTTT.